The source of this TCR beta chain is a study of shared clonotypes between healthy human individuals. The naive CD8 population came from CD45RO-negative cells selected for CCR7, without terminally differentiated effector memory CD45RA+ cells. In regard to this clone: Its antigen remains unidentified.

The CDR3 runs 18 residues. CDR1 and CDR2 (germline): MGHRA, YSYEKL. Between the trimmed V and J ends, which lost 3 bases and 3 bases, there was a span of 20 bases. Study conclusions and caveats: Estimated richness was generally greater in naive than memory subsets.

TCRdb's copy holds only in-frame clones and misses some; the assay was immunoSEQ multiplex PCR. The repertoire has some 2,000,000 clones, approximately 95% of them found once; the top ten carry 0.85% to 1.2%. The chain carries TRBV4-1 and TRBJ2-2; D gene unclear. Sequencing used naive CD8+ T cells sorted from blood. The receptor was derived from a man younger than 35 in good health. CDR3: CASSQYPPVTPYTGELFF. The CDR3 nucleotides are TGCGCCAGCAGCCAGTATCCTCCGGTGACTCCCTACACCGGGGAGCTGTTTTTT.